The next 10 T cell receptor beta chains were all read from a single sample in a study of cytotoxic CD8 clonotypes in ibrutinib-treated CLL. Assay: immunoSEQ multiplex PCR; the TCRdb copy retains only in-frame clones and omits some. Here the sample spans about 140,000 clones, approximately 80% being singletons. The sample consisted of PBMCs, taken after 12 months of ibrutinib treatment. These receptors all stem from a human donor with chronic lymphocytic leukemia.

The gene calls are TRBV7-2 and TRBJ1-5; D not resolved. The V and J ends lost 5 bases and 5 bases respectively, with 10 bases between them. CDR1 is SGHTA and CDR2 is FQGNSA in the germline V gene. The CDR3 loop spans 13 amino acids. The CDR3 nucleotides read TGTGCCAGCAGCCCCTCGGCGGATCAGCCCCAGCATTTT. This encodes CASSPSADQPQHF. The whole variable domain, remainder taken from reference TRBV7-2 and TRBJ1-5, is GAGVSQSPSNKVTEKGKDVELRCDPISGHTALYWYRQSLGQGLEFLIYFQGNSAPDKSGLPSDRFSAERTGGSVSTLTIQRTQQEDSAVYLCASSPSADQPQHFGDGTRLSIL.

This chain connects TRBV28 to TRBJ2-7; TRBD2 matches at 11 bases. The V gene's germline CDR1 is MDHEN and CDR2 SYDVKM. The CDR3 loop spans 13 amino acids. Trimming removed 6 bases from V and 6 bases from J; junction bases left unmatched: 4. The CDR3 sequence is CASSLTSGAEQYF. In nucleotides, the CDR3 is TGTGCCAGCAGCCTGACTAGCGGGGCCGAGCAGTACTTC.

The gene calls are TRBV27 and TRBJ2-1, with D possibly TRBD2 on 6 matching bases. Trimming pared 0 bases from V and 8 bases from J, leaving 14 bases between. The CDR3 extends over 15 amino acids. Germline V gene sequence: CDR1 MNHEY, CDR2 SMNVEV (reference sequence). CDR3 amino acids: CASSLSGGLKDEQFF. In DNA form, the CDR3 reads TGTGCCAGCAGTTTATCGGGGGGACTGAAGGATGAGCAGTTCTTC.

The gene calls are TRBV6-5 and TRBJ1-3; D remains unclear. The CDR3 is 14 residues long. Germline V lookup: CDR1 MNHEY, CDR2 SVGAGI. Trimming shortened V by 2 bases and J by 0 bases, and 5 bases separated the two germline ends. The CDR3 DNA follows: TGTGCCAGCAGTTACGGAGTCTCTGGAAACACCATATATTTT. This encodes CASSYGVSGNTIYF.

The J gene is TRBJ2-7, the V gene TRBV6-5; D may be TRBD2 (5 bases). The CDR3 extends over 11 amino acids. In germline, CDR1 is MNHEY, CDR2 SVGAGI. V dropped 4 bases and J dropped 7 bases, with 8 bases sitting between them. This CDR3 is CASSSPGEQYF. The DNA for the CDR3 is TGTGCCAGCAGTTCCCCGGGGGAGCAGTACTTC.

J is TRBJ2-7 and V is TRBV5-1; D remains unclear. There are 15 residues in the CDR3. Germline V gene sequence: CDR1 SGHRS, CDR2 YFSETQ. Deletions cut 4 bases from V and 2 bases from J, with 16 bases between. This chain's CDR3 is CASSDKLRQAYEQYF. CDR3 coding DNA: TGCGCCAGCAGCGACAAATTACGACAAGCCTACGAGCAGTACTTC. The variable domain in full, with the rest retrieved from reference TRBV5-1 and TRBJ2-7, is KAGVTQTPRYLIKTRGQQVTLSCSPISGHRSVSWYQQTPGQGLQFLFEYFSETQRNKGNFPGRFSGRQFSNSRSEMNVSTLELGDSALYLCASSDKLRQAYEQYFGPGTRLTVT.

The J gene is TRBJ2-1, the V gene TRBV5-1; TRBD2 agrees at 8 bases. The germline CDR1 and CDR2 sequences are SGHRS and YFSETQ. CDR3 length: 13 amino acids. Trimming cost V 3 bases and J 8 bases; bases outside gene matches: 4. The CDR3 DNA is TGCGCCAGCAGCTCTAGCGGGTCGGATGAGCAGTTCTTC. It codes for CASSSSGSDEQFF.

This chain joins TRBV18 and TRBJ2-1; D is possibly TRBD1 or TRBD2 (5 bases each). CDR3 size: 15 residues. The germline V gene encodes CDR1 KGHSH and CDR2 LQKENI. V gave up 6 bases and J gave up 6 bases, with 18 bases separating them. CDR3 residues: CASSADLGGGNEQFF. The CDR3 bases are TGTGCCAGCTCGGCGGACCTCGGTGGGGGCAATGAGCAGTTCTTC.

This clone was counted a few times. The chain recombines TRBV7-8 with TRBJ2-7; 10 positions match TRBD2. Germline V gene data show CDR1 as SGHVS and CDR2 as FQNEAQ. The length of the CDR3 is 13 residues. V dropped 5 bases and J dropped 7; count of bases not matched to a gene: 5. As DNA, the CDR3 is TGTGCCAGCAGCGAGCGGGAGGGTTGGGAGCAGTACTTC. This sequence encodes CASSEREGWEQYF.

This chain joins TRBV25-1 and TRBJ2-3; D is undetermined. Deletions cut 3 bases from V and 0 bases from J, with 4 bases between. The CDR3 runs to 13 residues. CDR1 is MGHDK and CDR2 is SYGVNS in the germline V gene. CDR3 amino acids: CASSEGSTDTQYF. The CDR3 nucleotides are TGTGCCAGCAGTGAGGGCAGCACAGATACGCAGTATTTT.